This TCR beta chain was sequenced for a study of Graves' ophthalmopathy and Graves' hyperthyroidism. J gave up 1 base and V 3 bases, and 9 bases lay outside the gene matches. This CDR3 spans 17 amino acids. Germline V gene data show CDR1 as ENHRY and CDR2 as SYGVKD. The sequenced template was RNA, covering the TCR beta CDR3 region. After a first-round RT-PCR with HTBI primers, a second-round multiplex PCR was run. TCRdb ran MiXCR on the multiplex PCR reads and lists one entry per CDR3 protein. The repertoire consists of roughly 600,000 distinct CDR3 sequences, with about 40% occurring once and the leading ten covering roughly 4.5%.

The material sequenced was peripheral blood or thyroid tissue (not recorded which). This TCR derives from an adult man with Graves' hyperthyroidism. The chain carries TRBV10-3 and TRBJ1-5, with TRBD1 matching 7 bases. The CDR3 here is CAISEMTGTESNQPQHF. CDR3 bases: TGTGCCATCAGTGAAATGACCGGGACAGAAAGCAATCAGCCCCAGCATTTT.